This section outlines one T cell receptor beta chain sequence together with its context. Its matching antigen is unknown. This sample stems from a study of CD8+ T cells in alopecia areata. Overall study results and limits: In scalp and blood, many expanded lesional clones persisted during tofacitinib.

Treatment: oral pan-JAK inhibitor, 5-10 mg twice daily. Lesional scalp punch biopsies and peripheral blood were collected from alopecia areata patients. Sequencing templates came from extracted RNA that was reverse transcribed into cDNA. The assay was immunoSEQ multiplex PCR, and TCRdb's table has in-frame clones only and misses some. In the table there are 200,000 to 250,000 clones, 35% to 45% of which are singletons. The V gene's germline CDR1 is SGHRS and CDR2 YFSETQ. This CDR3 is 15 amino acids long. V was clipped by 4 bases and J by 3 bases; unmatched bases: 6. The V and J genes are TRBV5-1 and TRBJ1-1, with 10 nucleotides matching TRBD1. The material was CD4+ T cells sorted from blood, obtained around week 31, from a patient treated with tofacitinib. This sequence originates from a human donor with alopecia areata. The CDR3 reads CASSGGTGDYTEAFF. In DNA, the CDR3 is TGCGCCAGCAGCGGAGGGACAGGGGATTACACTGAAGCTTTCTTT.